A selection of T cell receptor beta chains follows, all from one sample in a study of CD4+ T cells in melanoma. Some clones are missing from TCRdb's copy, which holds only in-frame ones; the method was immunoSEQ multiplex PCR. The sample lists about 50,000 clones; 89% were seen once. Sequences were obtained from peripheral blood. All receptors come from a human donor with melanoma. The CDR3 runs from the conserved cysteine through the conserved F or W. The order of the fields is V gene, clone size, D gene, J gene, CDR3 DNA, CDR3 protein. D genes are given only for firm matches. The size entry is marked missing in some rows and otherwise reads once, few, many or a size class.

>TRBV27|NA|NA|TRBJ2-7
TGTGCCAGCAGTCCCCGCGGGACACCCTACGAGCAGTACTTC
CASSPRGTPYEQYF
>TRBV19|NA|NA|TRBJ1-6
TGTGCCAGTGGCCAGGGAAGCAGCTCCTATAATTCACCCCTCCACTTT
CASGQGSSSYNSPLHF
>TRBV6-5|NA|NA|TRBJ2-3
TGTGCCAGCAGTTACGAGAGGGGGGGAGATACGCAGTATTTT
CASSYERGGDTQYF
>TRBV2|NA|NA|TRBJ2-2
TGTGCCAGCAGTGAAAACGGAGGCACCGGGGAGCTGTTTTTT
CASSENGGTGELFF
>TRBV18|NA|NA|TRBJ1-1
TGTGCCAGCTCGCCCCCTACAGGGAACACTGAAGCTTTCTTT
CASSPPTGNTEAFF
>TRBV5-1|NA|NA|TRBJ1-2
TGCGCCAGCAGAACAGGGACCTACTATGGCTACACCTTC
CASRTGTYYGYTF
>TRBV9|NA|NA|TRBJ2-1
TGTGCCAGCAGCGTAGGGACTTCTGAGCAGTTCTTC
CASSVGTSEQFF
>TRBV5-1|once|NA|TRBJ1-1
TGCGCCAGCAGCTCCCCCAAATCGGGCAACACTGAAGCTTTCTTT
CASSSPKSGNTEAFF
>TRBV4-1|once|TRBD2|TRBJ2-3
TGCGCCAGCAGAGCGGGGGGAACAGATACGCAGTATTTT
CASRAGGTDTQYF
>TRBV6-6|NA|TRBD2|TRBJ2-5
TGTGCCAGCAGTCACTATGGGACTAGCGGGCAAGAGACCCAGTACTTC
CASSHYGTSGQETQYF
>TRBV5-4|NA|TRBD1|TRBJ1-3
TGTGCCAGCAGCCTCGGGGACAGAGGAAACACCATATATTTT
CASSLGDRGNTIYF
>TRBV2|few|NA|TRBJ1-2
TGTGCCAGCAGTGACGTAGTGCAGGGGTCTGGCTACACCTTC
CASSDVVQGSGYTF
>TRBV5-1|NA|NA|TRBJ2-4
TGCGCCAGCAGCTCCGCGGGGTATCAAAACATTCAGTACTTC
CASSSAGYQNIQYF
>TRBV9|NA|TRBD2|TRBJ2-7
TGTGCCAGCAGCGTGGCTAGCGGGGGAGGCGAGCAGTACTTC
CASSVASGGGEQYF
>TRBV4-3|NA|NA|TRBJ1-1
TGCGCCAGCAGCCACCGGGGGGCAGGCGGCACTGAAGCTTTCTTT
CASSHRGAGGTEAFF
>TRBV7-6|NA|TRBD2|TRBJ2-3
TGTGCCAGCAGCTCCGGGACTAGCGGCACAGATACGCAGTATTTT
CASSSGTSGTDTQYF
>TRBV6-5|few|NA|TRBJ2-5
TGTGCGGGTCGCGGGACCCAAGAGACCCAGTACTTC
CAGRGTQETQYF
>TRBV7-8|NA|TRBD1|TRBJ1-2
TGTGCCAGCAGCAAGGACAGGGGCCGTGGCTACACCTTC
CASSKDRGRGYTF
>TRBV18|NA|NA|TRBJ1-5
TGTGCCAGCTCACCAGGGACGGAAGATAGCAATCAGCCCCAGCATTTT
CASSPGTEDSNQPQHF
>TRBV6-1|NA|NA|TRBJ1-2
TGTGCCAGCACAGCAACTAACTATGGCTACACCTTC
CASTATNYGYTF
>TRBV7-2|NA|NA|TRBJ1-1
TGTGCCAGCAGCTCATCGGGCGGCACTGAAGCTTTCTTT
CASSSSGGTEAFF
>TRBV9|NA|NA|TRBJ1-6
TGTGCCAGCAGCGTAGCTCCGGGAGAGTATAATTCACCCCTCCACTTT
CASSVAPGEYNSPLHF
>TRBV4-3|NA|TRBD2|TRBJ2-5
TGCGCCAGCAGCTTAGGACTAGCATCACGGGAGCAGTACTTC
CASSLGLASREQYF
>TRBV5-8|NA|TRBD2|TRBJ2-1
TGTGCCAGCAGCGGACTAGCGGGGGCCCAGAGTGAGCAGTTCTTC
CASSGLAGAQSEQFF
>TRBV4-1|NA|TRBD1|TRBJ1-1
TGCGCCAGCAGCCAAACAGGGGGAACGACTGAAGCTTTCTTT
CASSQTGGTTEAFF
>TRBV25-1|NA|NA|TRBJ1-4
TGTGCCAGCAGTGAAAGGTTGGATGGGGAAAAACTGTTTTTT
CASSERLDGEKLFF
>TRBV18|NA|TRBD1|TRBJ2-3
TGTGCCAGCTCGGTCCGACAGGGGAAGGAAGATACGCAGTATTTT
CASSVRQGKEDTQYF
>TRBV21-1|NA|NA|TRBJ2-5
TGTGCCAGCAGCAAAGGACCACCGACAGGGGGCATGGAGACCCAGTACTTC
CASSKGPPTGGMETQYF
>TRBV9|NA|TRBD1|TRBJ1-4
TGTGCCAGCAGCCTGGACAGGGGTGAGGAAAAACTGTTTTTT
CASSLDRGEEKLFF
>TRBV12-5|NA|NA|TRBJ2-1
TGTGCTAGTGGTTTGGTACCCAACAATGAGCAGTTCTTC
CASGLVPNNEQFF
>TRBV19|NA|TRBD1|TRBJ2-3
TGTGCCAGTAGGGACAGGGGATTCGGGGATACGCAGTATTTT
CASRDRGFGDTQYF
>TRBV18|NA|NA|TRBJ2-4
TGTGCCAGCTCACCCCAAGGGCTACAAAACATTCAGTACTTC
CASSPQGLQNIQYF
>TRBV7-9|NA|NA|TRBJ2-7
TGTGCCAGCAGCTTAGATTCCTCCTACGAGCAGTACTTC
CASSLDSSYEQYF
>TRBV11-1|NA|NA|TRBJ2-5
TGTGCCAGCAGCTTAGCGGGGGATGGGGGAGAGACCCAGTACTTC
CASSLAGDGGETQYF
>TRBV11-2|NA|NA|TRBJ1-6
TGTGCCAGCAGCCCTACCCCCGGGACTGAGAATTCACCCCTCCACTTT
CASSPTPGTENSPLHF
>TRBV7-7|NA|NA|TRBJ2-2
TGTGCTAGCAGCTTAGGAGGCACCGGGGATCTGTTTTTT
CASSLGGTGDLFF
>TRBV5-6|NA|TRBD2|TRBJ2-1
TGTGCCAGCAGCTTGGTGCCGGGGGCTAGCGGGGGAGACGAGCAGTTCTTC
CASSLVPGASGGDEQFF
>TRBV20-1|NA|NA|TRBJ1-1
TGCAGTGCTAGTCGGGGTGAAGCTTTCTTT
CSASRGEAFF
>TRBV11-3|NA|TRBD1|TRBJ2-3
TGTGCCAGCAGCCGAGGACAGGCCTCAGATACGCAGTATTTT
CASSRGQASDTQYF
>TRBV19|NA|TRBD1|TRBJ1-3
TGTGCCAGTATAAGGGAGGCAGGGGGTAAATCGTGGATTGACACCATATATTTT
CASIREAGGKSWIDTIYF
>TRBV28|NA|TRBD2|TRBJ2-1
TGTGCCAGCAGTTCGCCGATTGGGCGGGGGGGCTATAACTACAATGAGCAGTTCTTC
CASSSPIGRGGYNYNEQFF
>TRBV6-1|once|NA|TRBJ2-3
TGTGCCAGCAGGGACCAGGCAACAGATACGCAGTATTTT
CASRDQATDTQYF
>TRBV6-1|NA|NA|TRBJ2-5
TGTGCCAGCAGTGAAGCGCTGGTAGGGGAGACCCAGTACTTC
CASSEALVGETQYF
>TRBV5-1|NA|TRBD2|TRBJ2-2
TGCGCCAGCAGCTTAGGTCGCGGGGGGGCCATCGGGGAGCTGTTTTTT
CASSLGRGGAIGELFF
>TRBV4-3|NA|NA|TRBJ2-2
TGCGCCAGCAGCCAAACCGGACAGTACCAAGGGCTGTTTTTT
CASSQTGQYQGLFF
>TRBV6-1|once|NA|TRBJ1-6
TGTGCCAGCAGTCCCAGTGGAGGTTTCGGTTCACCCCTCCACTTT
CASSPSGGFGSPLHF
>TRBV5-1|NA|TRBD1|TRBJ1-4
TGCGCCAGCAGCCCCGGACAGGAAGGGGAAAAACTGTTTTTT
CASSPGQEGEKLFF
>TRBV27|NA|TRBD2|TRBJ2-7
TGTGCCAGCAGTCCGTTAGCGGGGGGACCGTACGAGCAGTACTTC
CASSPLAGGPYEQYF
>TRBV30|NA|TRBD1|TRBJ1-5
TGTGCCTGGAGTGTACGCGGGACAGGCAATCAGCCCCAGCATTTT
CAWSVRGTGNQPQHF
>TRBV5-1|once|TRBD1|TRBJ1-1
TGCGCCAGCAGCATTACTACCGGGACAGGGAACACTGAAGCTTTCTTT
CASSITTGTGNTEAFF
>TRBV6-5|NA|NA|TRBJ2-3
TGTGCCAGCAGTATCGGGGGAGGGGGCTCAGATACGCAGTATTTT
CASSIGGGGSDTQYF
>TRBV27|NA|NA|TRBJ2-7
TGTGCCAGCAGGTTAGACAGCTTCAACGAGCAGTACTTC
CASRLDSFNEQYF
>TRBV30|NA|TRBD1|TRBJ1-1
TGTGCCCAGTTACAGGGGTACACTGAAGCTTTCTTT
CAQLQGYTEAFF
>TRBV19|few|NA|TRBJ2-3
TGTGCCAGTAGTATACGAGGATACACAGATACGCAGTATTTT
CASSIRGYTDTQYF
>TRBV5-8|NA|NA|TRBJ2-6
TGTGCCAGCAGCTTGCTAGGGGCCTCTGGGGCCAACGTCCTGACTTTC
CASSLLGASGANVLTF
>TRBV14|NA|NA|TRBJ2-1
TGTGCCAGCAGCCTAGGGGCAGGCAGAGTCTACAATGAGCAGTTCTTC
CASSLGAGRVYNEQFF
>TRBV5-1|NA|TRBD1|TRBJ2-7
TGCGCCAGCAGCCCTCAGACAGGGGGATACTACGAGCAGTACTTC
CASSPQTGGYYEQYF
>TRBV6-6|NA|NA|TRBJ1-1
TGTGCCAGCAGTTTCCCGACAGACTTGAACACTGAAGCTTTCTTT
CASSFPTDLNTEAFF
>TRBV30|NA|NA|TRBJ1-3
TGTGCCTGGAGTGGGGGGGAGACCTCTGGAAACACCATATATTTT
CAWSGGETSGNTIYF
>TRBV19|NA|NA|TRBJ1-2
TGTGCCAGTACCTTCATGGGGGGGACCGACGGCACCTTC
CASTFMGGTDGTF